There are a few counts of the clone carrying this T cell receptor beta chain. This entry belongs to a study of cytotoxic CD8 clonotypes in ibrutinib-treated CLL. At the level of the study: Among patients, about 25 responded partially and 2 completely; some 15 then stayed remitted and roughly 12 progressed after median around 70 months.

Investigators sought sequencing depths of between 1 in 200,000 and 1 in 1 million T cells. Clones were sequenced by immunoSEQ multiplex PCR, and TCRdb holds only the in-frame ones, with some missing. The sample holds around 30,000 clones, 62% seen once. For TCR beta libraries, about 2.2 micrograms of genomic DNA were obtained from cryopreserved PBMCs. The germline V gene has CDR1 SGHVS and CDR2 FQNEAQ. This CDR3 is built from 13 residues. V was pared by 3 bases and J by 2 bases, with 7 bases between. The rearrangement uses TRBV7-8 and TRBJ1-2; D not certain. The specimen was PBMCs, collected before ibrutinib treatment. This TCR came from a human donor with chronic lymphocytic leukemia. The CDR3 nucleotides read TGTGCCAGCAGCTTTACGGGGAACTATGGCTACACCTTC. Translating it yields CASSFTGNYGYTF. Supplemented by reference TRBV7-8 and TRBJ1-2, the full variable domain reads GAGVSQSPRYKVAKRGQDVALRCDPISGHVSLFWYQQALGQGPEFLTYFQNEAQLDKSGLPSDRFFAERPEGSVSTLKIQRTQQEDSAVYLCASSFTGNYGYTFGSGTRLTVV.